The 16 T cell receptor beta chains listed next were all sequenced from one sample in a study of early T cells in non-severe SARS-CoV-2 infection. TCRdb re-called the 5' RACE reads through MiXCR, storing one row per CDR3 protein. The sample yields more than 45,000 distinct CDR3 sequences, more than 7% seen once. Sequenced material: whole blood. These receptors all stem from an adult who was a healthcare worker with PCR-confirmed SARS-CoV-2 infection or an uninfected control (not recorded which).

The chain employs TRBV2 and TRBJ1-1; tentatively, D is TRBD1 (5 bases). This CDR3 is built from 14 residues. The V gene lost 7 bases and the J gene lost 1 base, with 13 bases spanning the gap. Germline lookup yields CDR1 SNHLY and CDR2 FYNNEI. The DNA of the CDR3 is TGTGCCAGCACCTACTCGGGGGGGAACACTGAAGCTTTCTTT. Its protein is CASTYSGGNTEAFF.

This clonotype was detected ten times or more. The genes are TRBV4-1 and TRBJ2-1; 9 bases agree with TRBD2. CDR1 MGHRA and CDR2 YSYEKL come from the germline V gene. With 4 bases clipped from V and 10 bases from J, the junction kept 8 bases outside the gene matches. The CDR3 spans 14 residues. The CDR3 sequence: CASSRPTSGTEQFF. The CDR3 nucleotides read TGCGCCAGCAGCCGCCCGACTAGCGGTACGGAGCAGTTCTTC.

This chain links TRBV28 with TRBJ2-3; no clear D. V was cut by 2 bases and J by 7 bases, with 13 bases left in between. The CDR3 loop spans 14 amino acids. CDR1 is MDHEN, CDR2 SYDVKM, per germline. The CDR3 loop reads CASSLPESRNTQYF. DNA for the CDR3: TGTGCCAGCAGTTTACCCGAGTCCCGGAATACGCAGTATTTT.

This clonotype came up a few times. The chain recombines TRBV20-1 with TRBJ2-1; no clear D gene. V dropped 5 bases and J dropped 4 bases, with 18 bases sitting between them. The CDR3 spans 15 residues. The germline gives CDR1 DFQATT, CDR2 SNEGSKA (reference sequence). The CDR3 bases are TGCAGTGCTCCGAAAGACCCGATAATATACAATGAGCAGTTCTTC. This codes for CSAPKDPIIYNEQFF.

This clonotype was observed many times. The chain joins TRBV10-3 to TRBJ2-3; D may be TRBD2 (6 bases). CDR3 size: 16 residues. In germline, CDR1 is ENHRY, CDR2 SYGVKD. Between the trimmed V and J ends, which lost 2 bases and 7 bases, there was a span of 19 bases. The CDR3 sequence is CAISEAGTRYGHTQYF. In DNA form, the CDR3 reads TGTGCCATCAGTGAGGCCGGGACTCGGTACGGACATACGCAGTATTTT.

This clonotype was recorded a few times. The chain carries TRBV12-3 or TRBV12-4 and TRBJ2-3; D is perhaps TRBD2 (6 bases). V lost 6 bases and J 2 bases, leaving 18 bases between the germline ends. The CDR3 contains 16 residues. In DNA form, the CDR3 reads TGTGCCAGCAGCACCGGAGGGTCCTCGTTCACAGATACGCAGTATTTT. Protein product: CASSTGGSSFTDTQYF.

This clonotype was counted only a few times. This chain joins TRBV12-3 or TRBV12-4 and TRBJ2-5; 11 nucleotides match TRBD2. V shed 7 bases, J shed 4 bases, and the junction held 5 bases outside the gene matches. This CDR3 contains 14 residues. CDR3 sequence: CASTDGLAGETQYF. CDR3 nucleotide sequence: TGTGCCAGCACCGACGGACTAGCGGGAGAGACCCAGTACTTC.

This clonotype has more than one count but fewer than ten. The chain uses TRBV20-1 and TRBJ2-7; D gene ambiguous. Deletions cut 6 bases from V and 3 bases from J, with 9 bases between. The V gene's germline CDR1 is DFQATT and CDR2 SNEGSKA (reference sequence). The CDR3 totals 11 residues. The DNA for the CDR3 is TGCAGTGCGAACAATTTCTACGAGCAGTACTTC. Protein sequence: CSANNFYEQYF.

The genes are TRBV5-1 and TRBJ1-1, with TRBD1 as a possible D gene (6 bases). Trimming took off 4 bases at V and 8 bases at J, with 12 bases between the two ends. Germline CDR1 is SGHRS and CDR2 is YFSETQ. The CDR3 runs 12 residues. CDR3 amino acids: CASSLPGGEAFF. For the CDR3, the DNA is TGCGCCAGCAGCCTGCCGGGGGGCGAAGCTTTCTTT.

Within the sample, this clonotype is medium-sized. This chain connects TRBV28 to TRBJ2-6; 11 bases align to TRBD2. Looked up from germline, CDR1 is MDHEN and CDR2 is SYDVKM. The CDR3 sequence is 15 residues long. The J segment lost 1 base and the V segment lost 8 bases, leaving 1 base of the junction unmatched. As DNA, the CDR3 is TGTGCCAGCGGGACTAGCGGTTCTGGGGCCAACGTCCTGACTTTC. Residues: CASGTSGSGANVLTF. Supplemented by reference TRBV28 and TRBJ2-6, the full variable domain reads DVKVTQSSRYLVKRTGEKVFLECVQDMDHENMFWYRQDPGLGLRLIYFSYDVKMKEKGDIPEGYSVSREKKERFSLILESASTNQTSMYLCASGTSGSGANVLTFGAGSRLTVL.

This clonotype occurred many times. The genes are TRBV27 and TRBJ1-5, with TRBD1 as a possible D gene (5 bases). The V end lost 4 bases, the J end lost 9 bases, and 13 bases lay between the germline ends. The germline V gene encodes CDR1 MNHEY and CDR2 SMNVEV (reference sequence). The CDR3 has 13 amino acids. The CDR3 bases are TGTGCCAGCAGTTCGGGGACCTGGGGGCCCCAGCATTTT. It is translated as CASSSGTWGPQHF.

Ten or more counts support this clonotype. This rearrangement joins TRBV20-1 to TRBJ1-3; D is perhaps TRBD1 (6 bases). The CDR3 totals 13 residues. V lost 6 bases, J lost 2 bases, and 11 bases lay in between. The germline CDR1 and CDR2 sequences are DFQATT and SNEGSKA (reference sequence). The chain's CDR3 is CSAQGSAGNTIYF. The CDR3 region has the DNA TGCAGTGCCCAGGGGTCCGCTGGAAACACCATATATTTT.

This clonotype was observed many times. The chain joins TRBV2 to TRBJ2-5; 8 bases match TRBD1. Germline trimming cut 5 bases from V and 5 bases from J; bases unmatched to any gene: 10. Germline V gene sequence: CDR1 SNHLY, CDR2 FYNNEI. The CDR3 contains 15 residues. DNA for the CDR3: TGTGCCAGCAGTACCGGACAGGGTGGAATGGAGACCCAGTACTTC. It codes for CASSTGQGGMETQYF.

The chain employs TRBV27 and TRBJ2-7, with D tentatively TRBD2 (5 bases). The CDR3 has 14 residues. Germline lookup yields CDR1 MNHEY and CDR2 SMNVEV (reference sequence). V dropped 5 bases and J dropped 0 bases, with 11 bases sitting between them. The CDR3 region is CASSPTGSSYEQYF. CDR3 nucleotide sequence: TGTGCCAGCAGTCCCACGGGGAGCTCCTACGAGCAGTACTTC.

In this sample, this clonotype turned up many times. The chain recombines TRBV12-3 or TRBV12-4 with TRBJ2-2, with a weak D call TRBD2 (6 bases). The CDR3 has 14 amino acids. V was cut by 2 bases and J by 6 bases, with 10 bases left in between. As DNA, the CDR3 is TGTGCCAGCAGTTTACAACGACTAGCCGGGGAGCTGTTTTTT. It encodes CASSLQRLAGELFF.

This clonotype has just a few counts. The chain combines TRBV28 with TRBJ2-7, with TRBD1 identical over 8 bases. With 8 bases clipped from V and 6 bases from J, the junction kept 21 bases outside the gene matches. Germline V gene sequence: CDR1 MDHEN, CDR2 SYDVKM. The CDR3 has 17 residues. The CDR3 loop is CASLSPGQVNRPSEQYF. CDR3 DNA sequence: TGTGCCAGCCTTTCCCCGGGACAGGTCAACAGGCCCAGCGAGCAGTACTTC.